This T cell receptor beta chain derives from a study of blood T cells in healthy people across ages. Combining a sample-barcoded 5' primer with a J-beta primer mix, a second PCR ran for 7 to 11 cycles. TCRdb re-called the 5' RACE reads through MiXCR, storing one row per CDR3 protein. The table has roughly 1.5 million distinct CDR3 sequences, around 40% seen once; the top ten hold roughly 3.7%. Overall study results and limits: There was no known CMV status for donors, so expanded clonotype changes were possibly confounded.

A remark on this clonotype: What it binds is unknown.

The germline V gene encodes CDR1 SGDLS and CDR2 YYNGEE. CDR3 length: 15 residues. V was pared by 2 bases and J by 8 bases, with 14 bases between. The sequencing input was blood. The TCR comes from a woman younger than 35 in good health. V is TRBV9 and J is TRBJ1-6; maybe TRBD1 (5 bases). The DNA of the CDR3 is TGTGCCAGCAGCGTCCAGGGAGAATTATATTCACCCCTCCACTTT. It encodes CASSVQGELYSPLHF.